What follows are 20 T cell receptor beta chains derived from one specimen sequenced in a study of blood T cell repertoires in COVID-19. The protocol was immunoSEQ multiplex PCR, while the TCRdb copy is restricted to in-frame clones and leaves out a portion. The table shows hundreds of thousands of clones, with around 84% occurring only once. Sequencing was done on a sample of peripheral blood. The origin of the receptors is a middle-aged man with acute or convalescent COVID-19.

The genes are TRBV5-6 and TRBJ1-3, with 7 bases identical to TRBD1. Trimming removed 0 bases from V and 2 bases from J; junction bases left unmatched: 5. The CDR3 is made up of 16 amino acids. Germline values: CDR1 SGHDT, CDR2 YYEEEE. CDR3 sequence: CASSLERRGPGNTIYF. DNA for the CDR3: TGTGCCAGCAGCTTGGAAAGGAGGGGGCCTGGAAACACCATATATTTT.

V is TRBV18 and J is TRBJ2-5; 7 bases line up with TRBD2. Germline V gene sequence: CDR1 KGHSH, CDR2 LQKENI. The CDR3 extends over 13 amino acids. Trimming removed 6 bases from V and 2 bases from J; junction bases left unmatched: 3. CDR3 protein: CASSKGLQETQYF. DNA for the CDR3: TGTGCCAGCTCGAAGGGACTACAAGAGACCCAGTACTTC.

The chain recombines TRBV9 with TRBJ1-2; 9 bases match TRBD1. This CDR3 spans 20 amino acids. V lost 3 bases and J lost 6; bases outside the gene matches: 24. CDR1 is SGDLS and CDR2 is YYNGEE in the germline V gene. CDR3 sequence (DNA): TGTGCCAGCAGCGCCCTCGGGACAGGGAAAGGGTACCTGTCAGTGGATGGCTACACCTTC. Amino acid sequence: CASSALGTGKGYLSVDGYTF.

The gene calls are TRBV11-2 and TRBJ1-1; TRBD1 aligns across 8 bases. J was trimmed by 10 bases and V by 3 bases; bases with no gene match: 4. Per germline, CDR1 SGHAT and CDR2 FQNNGV. There are 12 residues in the CDR3. The DNA for the CDR3 is TGTGCCAGCAGCTTCGGACAGGGCACAGCTTTCTTT. This codes for CASSFGQGTAFF.

V is TRBV28 and J is TRBJ1-4; 7 bases agree with TRBD1. The germline CDR1 and CDR2 sequences are MDHEN and SYDVKM. V dropped 6 bases and J dropped 6; count of bases not matched to a gene: 4. This CDR3 region has 13 residues. The CDR3: CASREGAYEKLFF. The CDR3 nucleotides are TGTGCCAGCAGGGAGGGGGCGTATGAAAAACTGTTTTTT.

The rearrangement links TRBV18 to TRBJ1-1, with TRBD1 matching over 9 bases. The CDR3 has 16 residues. The V and J ends lost 3 bases and 1 base, in that order; junction bases with no gene match: 6. Germline CDR1 is KGHSH and CDR2 is LQKENI. The CDR3 reads CASSPATGGRNTEAFF. The CDR3, as DNA: TGTGCCAGCTCACCGGCTACAGGGGGCCGGAACACTGAAGCTTTCTTT. The full variable domain, rest sourced from reference TRBV18 and TRBJ1-1, is NAGVMQNPRHLVRRRGQEARLRCSPMKGHSHVYWYRQLPEEGLKFMVYLQKENIIDESGMPKERFSAEFPKEGPSILRIQQVVRGDSAAYFCASSPATGGRNTEAFFGQGTRLTVV.

This rearrangement joins TRBV7-8 to TRBJ2-1; 10 bases align to TRBD2. There are 16 residues in the CDR3. V gave up 5 bases and J gave up 2 bases; unmatched junction bases: 6. From germline, CDR1 is SGHVS and CDR2 FQNEAQ. In nucleotides, the CDR3 is TGTGCCAGCAGCCCAGTAAGCGGGGGGGCCTACAATGAGCAGTTCTTC. Its translation: CASSPVSGGAYNEQFF.

The V call is TRBV7-2, the J call TRBJ2-7; D gene uncertain. Looked up from germline, CDR1 is SGHTA and CDR2 is FQGNSA. There are 14 residues in the CDR3. V shed 0 bases and J shed 6 bases, with 12 bases lying between them. CDR3 sequence: CASSLANSPLEQYF. CDR3 nucleotides: TGTGCCAGCAGCTTAGCCAACTCCCCCCTCGAGCAGTACTTC.

This chain joins TRBV6-1 and TRBJ2-7; D possibly corresponds to TRBD2 (6 bases). CDR1 is MNHNS and CDR2 is SASEGT in the germline V gene. The ends were cut back, 3 bases at V and 2 bases at J, with 11 bases in the middle. The CDR3 consists of 14 residues. Written as DNA, the CDR3 is TGTGCCAGCAGTGAGCGGAGGGCCCCCTACGAGCAGTACTTC. Its translation is CASSERRAPYEQYF.

The chain has TRBV9 and TRBJ2-5; 11 nucleotides line up with TRBD2. This CDR3 has 15 residues. CDR1 is SGDLS, CDR2 YYNGEE, per germline. Trimming took 2 bases from V and 3 from J; bases not matched to a gene: 3. The CDR3 bases are TGTGCCAGCAGCGTTACGACTAGCGGGAAAGAGACCCAGTACTTC. Its protein product is CASSVTTSGKETQYF. The variable domain in full, with the rest retrieved from reference TRBV9 and TRBJ2-5, is DSGVTQTPKHLITATGQRVTLRCSPRSGDLSVYWYQQSLDQGLQFLIQYYNGEERAKGNILERFSAQQFPDLHSELNLSSLELGDSALYFCASSVTTSGKETQYFGPGTRLLVL.

The V and J genes are TRBV29-1 and TRBJ2-1; TRBD1 matches at 7 bases. J gave up 8 bases and V 1 base, and 11 bases lay outside the gene matches. The CDR3 has 15 residues. Germline V gene data show CDR1 as SQVTM and CDR2 as ANQGSEA. CDR3 in DNA: TGCAGCGTTGAAGGTCGAAGGGGGCGCGGCGATGAGCAGTTCTTC. This codes for CSVEGRRGRGDEQFF.

The chain is built from TRBV2 and TRBJ1-1; 7 nucleotides agree with TRBD1. With 6 bases clipped from V and 1 base from J, the junction kept 2 bases outside the gene matches. Per the germline V gene, CDR1 is SNHLY and CDR2 is FYNNEI. The CDR3 is 13 residues long. The CDR3 DNA reads TGTGCCAGCAGACGGACAGGGAACACTGAAGCTTTCTTT. Its protein product is CASRRTGNTEAFF.

Written as DNA, the CDR3 is TGTGCCAGCAGCTTTCGGGGACTAGCGGCAAATGAGCAGTTCTTC. Residues: CASSFRGLAANEQFF. The chain has TRBV7-3 and TRBJ2-1, with TRBD2 matching over 11 bases. The junction had 5 bases not matched to a gene; V was cut back by 3 bases and J by 7 bases. CDR1 and CDR2 from the germline V gene are SGHTA and FQGTGA. The length of the CDR3 is 15 residues.

The gene calls are TRBV6-1 and TRBJ2-7; D is perhaps TRBD1 (6 bases). V was cut by 1 base and J by 2 bases, with 12 bases left in between. Germline CDR1 MNHNS, CDR2 SASEGT. CDR3 length: 15 residues. The CDR3 DNA reads TGTGCCAGCAGTGAAGTAACAGGGTCCCCCTACGAGCAGTACTTC. Translated: CASSEVTGSPYEQYF.

This chain connects TRBV19 to TRBJ2-3; 8 nucleotides line up with TRBD1. V was clipped by 6 bases and J by 3 bases; unmatched bases: 5. Looked up from germline, CDR1 is LNHDA and CDR2 is SQIVND (reference sequence). This CDR3 spans 14 amino acids. As DNA, the CDR3 is TGTGCCAGTAGGCTCGGGACAGGAACAGATACGCAGTATTTT. It specifies CASRLGTGTDTQYF.

This chain connects TRBV5-1 to TRBJ1-1; D not resolved. The CDR3 is 12 residues long. Germline loops: CDR1 SGHRS, CDR2 YFSETQ. V was trimmed by 2 bases and J by 5 bases, leaving 7 bases between them. CDR3 DNA sequence: TGCGCCAGCAGCTTTCGAGGGACTGAAGCTTTCTTT. Translation gives CASSFRGTEAFF. The whole variable domain, remainder taken from reference TRBV5-1 and TRBJ1-1, is KAGVTQTPRYLIKTRGQQVTLSCSPISGHRSVSWYQQTPGQGLQFLFEYFSETQRNKGNFPGRFSGRQFSNSRSEMNVSTLELGDSALYLCASSFRGTEAFFGQGTRLTVV.

The chain couples TRBV18 to TRBJ1-1, with 7 positions matching TRBD1. The ends lost 5 bases at V and 4 bases at J; junction bases unmatched: 10. CDR3 length: 15 residues. Germline V gene sequence: CDR1 KGHSH, CDR2 LQKENI. CDR3 DNA sequence: TGTGCCAGCTCAATATTGGGACAGACCAGCACTGAAGCTTTCTTT. The encoded protein is CASSILGQTSTEAFF.

The rearrangement links TRBV28 to TRBJ2-7; TRBD2 aligns across 7 bases. CDR3 length: 15 residues. CDR1 is MDHEN, CDR2 SYDVKM, per germline. V was pared by 10 bases and J by 1 base, with 13 bases of the junction left unmatched. Here the CDR3 reads CATDGASGGSYEQYF. CDR3 DNA: TGTGCCACCGACGGGGCTAGCGGCGGATCCTACGAGCAGTACTTC.

This clone was counted a single time. The CDR3 DNA follows: TGTGCCAGCAGCTTAGGCAGCGGGGGCCACTCTAGCACAGATACGCAGTATTTT. This gives the protein CASSLGSGGHSSTDTQYF. The rearrangement joins TRBV7-9 to TRBJ2-3; 8 nucleotides match TRBD2. The germline CDR1 and CDR2 sequences are SEHNR and FQNEAQ (reference sequence). V trimming: 1 base; J trimming: 0 bases; junction bases outside the gene matches: 9. The CDR3 length is 18 residues.

This chain connects TRBV28 to TRBJ2-5; TRBD2 might be the D (6 bases). The germline V gene encodes CDR1 MDHEN and CDR2 SYDVKM. V lost 7 bases to trimming and J lost 1 base, with 19 bases between them. The CDR3 sequence is 16 residues long. The CDR3 sequence is CASTAFGRGSQETQYF. In DNA, the CDR3 is TGTGCCAGCACCGCCTTCGGTCGGGGGAGCCAAGAGACCCAGTACTTC.